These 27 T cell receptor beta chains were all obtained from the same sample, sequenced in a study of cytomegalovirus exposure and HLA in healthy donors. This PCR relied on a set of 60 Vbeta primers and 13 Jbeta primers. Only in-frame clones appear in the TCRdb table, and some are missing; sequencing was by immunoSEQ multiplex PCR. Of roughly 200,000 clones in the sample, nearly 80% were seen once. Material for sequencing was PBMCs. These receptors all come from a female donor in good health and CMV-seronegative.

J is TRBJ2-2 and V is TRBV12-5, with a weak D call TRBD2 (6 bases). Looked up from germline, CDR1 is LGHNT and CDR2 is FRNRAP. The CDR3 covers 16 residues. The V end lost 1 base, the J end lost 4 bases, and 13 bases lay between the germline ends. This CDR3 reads CASGLASGPATGELFF. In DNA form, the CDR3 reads TGTGCTAGTGGTTTGGCAAGCGGGCCTGCCACCGGGGAGCTGTTTTTT.

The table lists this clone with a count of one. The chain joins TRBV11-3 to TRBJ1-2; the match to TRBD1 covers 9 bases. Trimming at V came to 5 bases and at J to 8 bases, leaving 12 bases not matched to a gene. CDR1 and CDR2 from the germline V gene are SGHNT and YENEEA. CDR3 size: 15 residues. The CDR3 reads CASSQGQGTYGGYTF. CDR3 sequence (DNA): TGTGCCAGCAGCCAAGGACAGGGGACGTATGGGGGCTACACCTTC.

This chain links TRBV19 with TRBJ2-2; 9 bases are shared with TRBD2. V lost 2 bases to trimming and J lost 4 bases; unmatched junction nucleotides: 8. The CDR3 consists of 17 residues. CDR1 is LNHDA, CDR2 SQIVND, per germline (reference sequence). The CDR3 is CASSIPSGGLITGELFF. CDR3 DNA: TGTGCCAGTAGTATACCGAGCGGGGGGCTTATCACCGGGGAGCTGTTTTTT.

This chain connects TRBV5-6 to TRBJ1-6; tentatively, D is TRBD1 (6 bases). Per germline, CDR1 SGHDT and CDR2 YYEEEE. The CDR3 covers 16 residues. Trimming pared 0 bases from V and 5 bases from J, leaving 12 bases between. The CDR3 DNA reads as TGTGCCAGCAGCTTGGGGACAGCCTCGAATAATTCACCCCTCCACTTT. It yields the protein CASSLGTASNNSPLHF.

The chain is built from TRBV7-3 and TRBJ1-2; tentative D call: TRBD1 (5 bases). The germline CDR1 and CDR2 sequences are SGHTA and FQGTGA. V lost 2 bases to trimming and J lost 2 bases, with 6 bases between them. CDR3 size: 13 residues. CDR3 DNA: TGTGCCAGCAGCTTACAGGGAAACTATGGCTACACCTTC. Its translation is CASSLQGNYGYTF.

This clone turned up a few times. The CDR3 DNA reads TGTGCCAGCAGCTTAAAGGGAGGGACTACCTACACAGATACGCAGTATTTT. It is translated as CASSLKGGTTYTDTQYF. The V and J genes are TRBV7-8 and TRBJ2-3; 7 bases agree with TRBD2. CDR1 SGHVS and CDR2 FQNEAQ come from the germline V gene. The J segment lost 2 bases and the V segment lost 2 bases, leaving 10 bases of the junction unmatched. CDR3 length: 17 amino acids.

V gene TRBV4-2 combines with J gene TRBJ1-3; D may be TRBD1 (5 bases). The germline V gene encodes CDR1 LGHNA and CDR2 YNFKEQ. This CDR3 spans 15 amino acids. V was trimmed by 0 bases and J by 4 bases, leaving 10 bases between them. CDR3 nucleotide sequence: TGTGCCAGCAGCCAAGATCGGGGGGAAGGAAACACCATATATTTT. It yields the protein CASSQDRGEGNTIYF.

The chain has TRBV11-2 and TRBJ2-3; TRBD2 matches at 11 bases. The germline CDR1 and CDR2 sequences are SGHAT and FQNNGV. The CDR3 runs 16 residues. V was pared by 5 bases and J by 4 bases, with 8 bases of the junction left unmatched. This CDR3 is CASSIQTSGVADTQYF. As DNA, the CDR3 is TGTGCCAGCAGCATACAGACTAGCGGGGTTGCAGATACGCAGTATTTT.

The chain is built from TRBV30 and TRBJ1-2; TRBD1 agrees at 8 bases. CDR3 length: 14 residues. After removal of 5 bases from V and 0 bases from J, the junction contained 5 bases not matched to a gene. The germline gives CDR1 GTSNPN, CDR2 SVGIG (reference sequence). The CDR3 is CAWAPGGSNYGYTF. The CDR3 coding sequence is TGTGCCTGGGCCCCAGGGGGCTCTAACTATGGCTACACCTTC.

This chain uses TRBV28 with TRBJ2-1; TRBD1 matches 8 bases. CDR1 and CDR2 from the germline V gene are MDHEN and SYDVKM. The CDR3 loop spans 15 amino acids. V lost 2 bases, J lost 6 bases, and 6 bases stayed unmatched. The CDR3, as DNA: TGTGCCAGCAGTTTAGGGGGACAGGCATTCAATGAGCAGTTCTTC. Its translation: CASSLGGQAFNEQFF. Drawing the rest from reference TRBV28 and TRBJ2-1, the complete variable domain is DVKVTQSSRYLVKRTGEKVFLECVQDMDHENMFWYRQDPGLGLRLIYFSYDVKMKEKGDIPEGYSVSREKKERFSLILESASTNQTSMYLCASSLGGQAFNEQFFGPGTRLTVL.

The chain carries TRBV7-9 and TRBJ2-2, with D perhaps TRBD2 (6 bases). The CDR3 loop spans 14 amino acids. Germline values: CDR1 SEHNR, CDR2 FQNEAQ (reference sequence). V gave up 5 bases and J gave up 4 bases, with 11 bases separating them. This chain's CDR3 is CASSQGRGTGELFF. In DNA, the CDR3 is TGTGCCAGCAGCCAAGGGCGGGGCACCGGGGAGCTGTTTTTT.

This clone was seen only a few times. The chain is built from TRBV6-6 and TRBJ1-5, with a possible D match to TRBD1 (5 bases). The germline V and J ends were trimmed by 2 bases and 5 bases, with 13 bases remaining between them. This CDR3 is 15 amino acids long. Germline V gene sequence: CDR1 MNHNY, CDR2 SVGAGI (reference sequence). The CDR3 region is CASSYRGGGDQPQHF. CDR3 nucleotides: TGTGCCAGCAGTTACCGGGGCGGGGGTGATCAGCCCCAGCATTTT.

CDR3 DNA sequence: TGTGCCAGCAGTCGCGGTTCGGACAGGAACACCGGGGAGCTGTTTTTT. Translation: CASSRGSDRNTGELFF. The chain couples TRBV5-4 to TRBJ2-2; D perhaps matches TRBD1 (6 bases). V shed 5 bases and J shed 1 base, with 15 bases lying between them. CDR3 length equals 16 residues. Germline CDR1 is SGHNT and CDR2 is YYREEE (reference sequence).

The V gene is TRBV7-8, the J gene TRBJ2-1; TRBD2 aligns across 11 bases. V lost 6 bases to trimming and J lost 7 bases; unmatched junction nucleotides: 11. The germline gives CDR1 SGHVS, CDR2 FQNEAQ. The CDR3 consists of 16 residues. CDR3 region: CASSIGVAGGRNEQFF. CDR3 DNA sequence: TGTGCCAGCAGTATCGGGGTAGCGGGGGGGCGGAATGAGCAGTTCTTC. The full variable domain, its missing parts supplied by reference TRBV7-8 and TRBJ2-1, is GAGVSQSPRYKVAKRGQDVALRCDPISGHVSLFWYQQALGQGPEFLTYFQNEAQLDKSGLPSDRFFAERPEGSVSTLKIQRTQQEDSAVYLCASSIGVAGGRNEQFFGPGTRLTVL.

CDR3 bases: TGTGCCAGCAGTTACCCGACAGGGCAGTACACTGAAGCTTTCTTT. Its protein is CASSYPTGQYTEAFF. The gene calls are TRBV6-6 and TRBJ1-1; 7 bases line up with TRBD1. CDR1 and CDR2 (germline): MNHNY, SVGAGI (reference sequence). The CDR3 extends over 15 amino acids. V lost 2 bases to trimming and J lost 3 bases; unmatched junction nucleotides: 6.

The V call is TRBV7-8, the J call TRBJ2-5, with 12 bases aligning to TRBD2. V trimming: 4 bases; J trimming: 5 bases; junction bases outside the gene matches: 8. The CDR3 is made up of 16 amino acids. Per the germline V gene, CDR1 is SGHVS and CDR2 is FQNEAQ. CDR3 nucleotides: TGTGCCAGCAGCTCCTGGGCTAGCGGGAGGGGGGAGACCCAGTACTTC. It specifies CASSSWASGRGETQYF.

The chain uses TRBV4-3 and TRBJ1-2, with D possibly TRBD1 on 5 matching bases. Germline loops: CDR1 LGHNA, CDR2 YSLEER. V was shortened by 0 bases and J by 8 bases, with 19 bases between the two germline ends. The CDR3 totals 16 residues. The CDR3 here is CASSQDRGGGLGGYTF. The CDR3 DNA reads TGCGCCAGCAGCCAAGATAGGGGCGGGGGTTTGGGCGGCTACACCTTC.

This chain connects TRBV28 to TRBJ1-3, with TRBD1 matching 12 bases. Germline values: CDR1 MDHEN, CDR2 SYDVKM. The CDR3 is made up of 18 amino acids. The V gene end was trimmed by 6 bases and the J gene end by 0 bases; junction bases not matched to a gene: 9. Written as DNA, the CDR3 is TGTGCCAGCAGGGGGGGACAGGGGGCGGGGAGCTCTGGAAACACCATATATTTT. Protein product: CASRGGQGAGSSGNTIYF.

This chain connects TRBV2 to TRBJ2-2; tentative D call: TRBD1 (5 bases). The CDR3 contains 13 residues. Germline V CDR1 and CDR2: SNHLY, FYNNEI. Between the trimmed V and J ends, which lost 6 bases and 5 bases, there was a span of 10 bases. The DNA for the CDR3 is TGTGCCAGCAGGGTGACAGTGACCGGGGAGCTGTTTTTT. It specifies CASRVTVTGELFF.

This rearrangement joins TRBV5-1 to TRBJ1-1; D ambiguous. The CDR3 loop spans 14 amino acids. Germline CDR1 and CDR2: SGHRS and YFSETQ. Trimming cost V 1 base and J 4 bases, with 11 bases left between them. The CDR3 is CASSLSGAGTEAFF. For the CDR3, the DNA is TGCGCCAGCAGCTTGAGCGGCGCAGGCACTGAAGCTTTCTTT.

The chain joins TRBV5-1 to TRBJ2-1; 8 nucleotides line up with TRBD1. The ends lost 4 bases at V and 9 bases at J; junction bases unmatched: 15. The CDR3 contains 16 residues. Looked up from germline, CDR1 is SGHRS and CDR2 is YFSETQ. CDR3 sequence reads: CASSDGQGADLGEQFF. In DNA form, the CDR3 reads TGCGCCAGCAGCGATGGTCAGGGGGCGGACCTGGGTGAGCAGTTCTTC. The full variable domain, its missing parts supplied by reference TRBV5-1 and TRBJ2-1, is KAGVTQTPRYLIKTRGQQVTLSCSPISGHRSVSWYQQTPGQGLQFLFEYFSETQRNKGNFPGRFSGRQFSNSRSEMNVSTLELGDSALYLCASSDGQGADLGEQFFGPGTRLTVL.

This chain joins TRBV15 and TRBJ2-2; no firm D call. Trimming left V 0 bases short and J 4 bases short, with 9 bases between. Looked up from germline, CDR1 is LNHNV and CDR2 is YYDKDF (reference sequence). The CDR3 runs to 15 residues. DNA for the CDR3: TGTGCCACCAGCAGAGATGGCGGATTCACCGGGGAGCTGTTTTTT. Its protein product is CATSRDGGFTGELFF.

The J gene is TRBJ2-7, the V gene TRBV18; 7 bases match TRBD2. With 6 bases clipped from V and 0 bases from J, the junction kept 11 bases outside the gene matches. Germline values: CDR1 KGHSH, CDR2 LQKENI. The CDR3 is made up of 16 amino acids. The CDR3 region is CASSPTAGLSSYEQYF. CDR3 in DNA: TGTGCCAGCTCCCCTACAGCGGGGCTGAGCTCCTACGAGCAGTACTTC. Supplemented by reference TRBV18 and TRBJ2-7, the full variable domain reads NAGVMQNPRHLVRRRGQEARLRCSPMKGHSHVYWYRQLPEEGLKFMVYLQKENIIDESGMPKERFSAEFPKEGPSILRIQQVVRGDSAAYFCASSPTAGLSSYEQYFGPGTRLTVT.

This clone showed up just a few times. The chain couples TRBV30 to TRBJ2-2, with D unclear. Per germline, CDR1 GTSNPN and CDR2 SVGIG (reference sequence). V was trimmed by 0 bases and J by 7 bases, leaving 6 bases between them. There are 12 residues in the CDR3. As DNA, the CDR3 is TGTGCCTGGAGTGTCCCGGGCGGGGAGCTGTTTTTT. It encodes CAWSVPGGELFF.

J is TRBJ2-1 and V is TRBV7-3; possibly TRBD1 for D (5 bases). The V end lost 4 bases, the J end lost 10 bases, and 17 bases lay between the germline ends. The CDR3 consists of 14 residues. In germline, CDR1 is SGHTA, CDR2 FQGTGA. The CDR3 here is CASSSTPGLREQFF. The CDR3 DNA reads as TGTGCCAGCAGCTCAACCCCAGGGTTGAGGGAGCAGTTCTTC.

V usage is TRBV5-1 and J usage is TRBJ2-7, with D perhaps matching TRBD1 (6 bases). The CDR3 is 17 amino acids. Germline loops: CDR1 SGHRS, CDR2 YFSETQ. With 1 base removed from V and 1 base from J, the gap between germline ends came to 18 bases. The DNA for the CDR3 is TGCGCCAGCAGCTTGTATGGTGGGGGCGCGGGTTCCTACGAGCAGTACTTC. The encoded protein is CASSLYGGGAGSYEQYF.

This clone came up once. The CDR3 region has the DNA TGTGCCAGCAGCCTAGAGACTAGCGGCATGTACAATGAGCAGTTCTTC. Its translation is CASSLETSGMYNEQFF. V is TRBV4-2 and J is TRBJ2-1; 9 bases line up with TRBD2. The junction had 8 bases not matched to a gene; V was cut back by 4 bases and J by 4 bases. The CDR3 totals 16 residues. CDR1 LGHNA and CDR2 YNFKEQ come from the germline V gene.